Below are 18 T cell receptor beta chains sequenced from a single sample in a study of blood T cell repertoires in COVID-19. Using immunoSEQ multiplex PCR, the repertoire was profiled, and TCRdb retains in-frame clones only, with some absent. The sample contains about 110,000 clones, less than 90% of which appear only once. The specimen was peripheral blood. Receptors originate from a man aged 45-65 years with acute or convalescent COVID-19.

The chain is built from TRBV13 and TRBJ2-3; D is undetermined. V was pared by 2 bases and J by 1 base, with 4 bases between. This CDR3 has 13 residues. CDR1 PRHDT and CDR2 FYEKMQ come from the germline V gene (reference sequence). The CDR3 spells CASSLIGTDTQYF. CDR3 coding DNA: TGTGCCAGCAGCTTAATAGGCACAGATACGCAGTATTTT.

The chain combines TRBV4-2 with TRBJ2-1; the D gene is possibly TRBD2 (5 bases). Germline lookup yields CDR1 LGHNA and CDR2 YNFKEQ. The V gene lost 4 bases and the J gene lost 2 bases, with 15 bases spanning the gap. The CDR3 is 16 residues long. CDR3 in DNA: TGTGCCAGCAGCCGGCAGATGGACTCAGCCTACAATGAGCAGTTCTTC. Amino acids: CASSRQMDSAYNEQFF.

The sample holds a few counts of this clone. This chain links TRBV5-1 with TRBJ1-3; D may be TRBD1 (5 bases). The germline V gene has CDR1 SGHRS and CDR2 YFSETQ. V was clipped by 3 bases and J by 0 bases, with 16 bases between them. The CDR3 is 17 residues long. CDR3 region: CASSSMGGSTSGNTIYF. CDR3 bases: TGCGCCAGCAGCTCCATGGGGGGGTCCACCTCTGGAAACACCATATATTTT.

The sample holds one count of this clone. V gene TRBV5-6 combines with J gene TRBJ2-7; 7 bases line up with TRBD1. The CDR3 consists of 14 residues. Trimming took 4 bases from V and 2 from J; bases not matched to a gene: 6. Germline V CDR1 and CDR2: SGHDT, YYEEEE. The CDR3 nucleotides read TGTGCCAGCAGCCCACCGGGACAGACCTACGAGCAGTACTTC. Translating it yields CASSPPGQTYEQYF.

The CDR3 protein is CASSLNGQGQETQYF. The CDR3 nucleotides are TGTGCCAGCAGCTTAAATGGACAGGGCCAAGAGACCCAGTACTTC. The genes are TRBV7-9 and TRBJ2-5; 8 bases agree with TRBD1. Germline-derived CDR1 and CDR2 are SEHNR and FQNEAQ (reference sequence). With 2 bases clipped from V and 1 base from J, the junction kept 3 bases outside the gene matches. CDR3 length: 15 residues. Variable domain in full (rest from reference TRBV7-9 and TRBJ2-5): DTGVSQNPRHKITKRGQNVTFRCDPISEHNRLYWYRQTLGQGPEFLTYFQNEAQLEKSRLLSDRFSAERPKGSFSTLEIQRTEQGDSAMYLCASSLNGQGQETQYFGPGTRLLVL.

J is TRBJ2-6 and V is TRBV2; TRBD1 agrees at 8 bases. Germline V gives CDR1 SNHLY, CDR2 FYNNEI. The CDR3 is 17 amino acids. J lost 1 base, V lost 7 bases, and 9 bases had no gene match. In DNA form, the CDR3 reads TGTGCCAGCACCCGACAGGGGAAGGCTTCTGGGGCCAACGTCCTGACTTTC. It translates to CASTRQGKASGANVLTF.

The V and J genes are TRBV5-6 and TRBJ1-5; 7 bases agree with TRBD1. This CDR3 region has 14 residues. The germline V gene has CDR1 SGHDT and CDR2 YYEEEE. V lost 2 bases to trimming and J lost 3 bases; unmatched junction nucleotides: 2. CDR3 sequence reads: CASSFGTVNQPQHF. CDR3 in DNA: TGTGCCAGCAGCTTTGGGACAGTCAATCAGCCCCAGCATTTT.

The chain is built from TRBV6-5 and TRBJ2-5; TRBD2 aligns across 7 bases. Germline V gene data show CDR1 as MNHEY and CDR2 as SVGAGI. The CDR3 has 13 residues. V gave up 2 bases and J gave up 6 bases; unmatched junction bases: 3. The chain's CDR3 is CASSYGGEQTQYF. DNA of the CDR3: TGTGCCAGCAGTTACGGGGGGGAGCAGACCCAGTACTTC.

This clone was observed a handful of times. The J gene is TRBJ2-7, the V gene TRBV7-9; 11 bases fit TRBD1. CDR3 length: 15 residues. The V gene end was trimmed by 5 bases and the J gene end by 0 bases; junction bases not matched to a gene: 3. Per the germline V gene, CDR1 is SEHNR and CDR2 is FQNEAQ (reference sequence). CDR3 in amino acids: CASSPGQGASYEQYF. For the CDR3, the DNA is TGTGCCAGCAGCCCAGGACAGGGGGCCTCCTACGAGCAGTACTTC.

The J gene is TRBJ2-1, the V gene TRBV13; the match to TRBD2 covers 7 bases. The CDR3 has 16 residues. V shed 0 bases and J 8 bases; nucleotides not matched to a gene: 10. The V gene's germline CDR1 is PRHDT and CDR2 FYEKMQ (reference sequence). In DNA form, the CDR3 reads TGTGCCAGCAGCTTAGGATCGTGGGAGGGTTCATATGAGCAGTTCTTC. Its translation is CASSLGSWEGSYEQFF.

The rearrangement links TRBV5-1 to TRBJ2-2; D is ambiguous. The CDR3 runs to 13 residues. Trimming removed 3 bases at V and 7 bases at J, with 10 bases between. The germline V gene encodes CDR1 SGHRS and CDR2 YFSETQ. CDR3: CASSSSLIGELFF. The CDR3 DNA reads TGCGCCAGCAGCTCTTCCCTTATCGGGGAGCTGTTTTTT.

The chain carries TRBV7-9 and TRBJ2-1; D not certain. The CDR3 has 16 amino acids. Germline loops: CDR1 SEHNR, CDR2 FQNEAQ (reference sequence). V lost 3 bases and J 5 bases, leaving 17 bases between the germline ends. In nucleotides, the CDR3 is TGTGCCAGCAGCTTCCGACACTCTCAGGCAAACAATGAGCAGTTCTTC. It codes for CASSFRHSQANNEQFF.

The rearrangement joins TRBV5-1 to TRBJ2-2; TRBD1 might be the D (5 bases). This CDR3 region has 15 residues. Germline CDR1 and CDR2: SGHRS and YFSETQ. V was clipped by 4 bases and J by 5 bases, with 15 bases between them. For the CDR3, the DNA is TGCGCCAGCAGCCCCGGCAGGGAAGGGACCGGGGAGCTGTTTTTT. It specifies CASSPGREGTGELFF.

Here the CDR3 reads CASSTGVTQYF. The CDR3 bases are TGTGCCAGTAGTACAGGGGTTACGCAGTATTTT. This chain links TRBV19 with TRBJ2-3, with TRBD1 as a possible D gene (6 bases). The CDR3 length is 11 residues. Trimming left V 4 bases short and J 8 bases short, with 7 bases between. Germline loops: CDR1 LNHDA, CDR2 SQIVND (reference sequence).

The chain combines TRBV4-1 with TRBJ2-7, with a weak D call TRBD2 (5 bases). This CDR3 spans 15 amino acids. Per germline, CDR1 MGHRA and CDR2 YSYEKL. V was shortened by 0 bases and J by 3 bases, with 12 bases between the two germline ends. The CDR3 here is CASSQERDYFYEQYF. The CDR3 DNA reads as TGCGCCAGCAGCCAAGAAAGAGACTACTTCTACGAGCAGTACTTC.

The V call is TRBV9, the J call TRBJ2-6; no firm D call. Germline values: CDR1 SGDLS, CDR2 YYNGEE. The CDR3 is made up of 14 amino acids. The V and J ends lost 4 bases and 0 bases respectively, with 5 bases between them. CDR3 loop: CASSPYSGANVLTF. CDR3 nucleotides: TGTGCCAGCAGCCCGTACTCTGGGGCCAACGTCCTGACTTTC.

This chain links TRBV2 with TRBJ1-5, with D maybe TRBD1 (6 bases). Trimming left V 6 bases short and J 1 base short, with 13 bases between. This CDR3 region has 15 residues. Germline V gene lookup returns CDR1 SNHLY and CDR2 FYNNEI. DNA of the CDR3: TGTGCCAGCAGAACAGGGCAAGGGAGCAATCAGCCCCAGCATTTT. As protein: CASRTGQGSNQPQHF.

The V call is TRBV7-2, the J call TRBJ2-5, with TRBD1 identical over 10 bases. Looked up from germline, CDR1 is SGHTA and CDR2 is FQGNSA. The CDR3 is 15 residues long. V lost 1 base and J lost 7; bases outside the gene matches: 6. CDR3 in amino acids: CASSLEGQGITTQYF. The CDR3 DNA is TGTGCCAGCAGCTTAGAGGGACAGGGGATTACGACCCAGTACTTC.